Listed below are T cell receptor beta chains from one sample, sequenced in a study of CD8+ T cells in alopecia areata. TCRdb keeps only in-frame clones here, not all; method: immunoSEQ multiplex PCR. This sample has some 200,000 clones, with more than 45% found just once. The specimen comprised CD4+ T cells sorted from blood, sampled at week 4, from a patient treated with tofacitinib. These receptors came from a human donor with alopecia areata. CDR3s include the opening cysteine and the closing phenylalanine or tryptophan. Fields, in order: clone size, V gene, D gene, J gene, CDR3 protein, CDR3 DNA. D genes are given only for firm matches. Clone size is stated in some rows and not others, as once, few, many or a class when expanded.

>few|TRBV19|TRBD1|TRBJ1-5
CASSTSRDGTGLNQPQHF
TGTGCCAGTAGTACTTCACGAGACGGGACAGGCCTAAATCAGCCCCAGCATTTT
>-|TRBV5-6|-|TRBJ1-1
CASSLEGVNPPKNAEAFF
TGTGCCAGCAGCTTGGAGGGGGTTAATCCACCAAAGAACGCTGAAGCTTTCTTT
>once|TRBV5-1|TRBD1|TRBJ1-2
CASSPGQGANYGYTF
TGCGCCAGCAGCCCAGGACAGGGGGCGAACTATGGCTACACCTTC
>-|TRBV30|TRBD1|TRBJ1-2
CAWAGTAYGYTF
TGTGCCTGGGCAGGGACAGCCTATGGCTACACCTTC
>-|TRBV18|TRBD2|TRBJ2-3
CASSATSGGTDTQYF
TGTGCCAGCTCAGCGACTAGCGGGGGCACAGATACGCAGTATTTT
>-|TRBV6-5|TRBD1|TRBJ2-7
CASSADRSSYEQYF
TGTGCCAGCAGTGCGGACAGGTCCTCCTACGAGCAGTACTTC
>few|TRBV7-2|-|TRBJ2-3
CASSFQGGTDTQYF
TGTGCCAGCAGCTTTCAGGGAGGCACAGATACGCAGTATTTT
>-|TRBV27|-|TRBJ2-6
CASASHQGLGFGANVLTF
TGTGCCAGTGCCAGTCACCAGGGTTTAGGTTTTGGGGCCAACGTCCTGACTTTC
>-|TRBV30|-|TRBJ1-1
CAWSSRREGIGKSEAFF
TGTGCCTGGAGTTCTCGGCGGGAGGGAATCGGGAAGTCTGAAGCTTTCTTT
>-|TRBV29-1|TRBD1|TRBJ1-1
CSSLTGQGEVFF
TGCAGCTCCCTGACGGGACAGGGGGAAGTCTTCTTT
>-|TRBV30|-|TRBJ1-6
CAWALEDNSPLHF
TGTGCCTGGGCCTTGGAGGATAATTCACCCCTCCACTTT
>few|TRBV29-1|TRBD1|TRBJ2-5
CSVPRDRASGETQYF
TGCAGCGTTCCCCGGGACAGGGCCTCCGGGGAGACCCAGTACTTC
>many|TRBV25-1|-|TRBJ2-7
CASSGGAEQYF
TGTGCCAGCAGTGGAGGAGCGGAGCAGTACTTC
>-|TRBV5-1|-|TRBJ1-6
CASSLRDDNSPLHF
TGCGCCAGCAGCTTGCGGGATGATAATTCACCCCTCCACTTT
>-|TRBV29-1|TRBD1|TRBJ1-1
CSVRDRRDEAFF
TGCAGCGTCCGGGACAGGCGGGATGAAGCTTTCTTT
>-|TRBV7-2|TRBD2|TRBJ2-3
CASSLANLAGGVTDTQYF
TGTGCCAGCAGCTTAGCGAATTTGGCGGGGGGCGTCACAGATACGCAGTATTTT
>-|TRBV30|-|TRBJ1-1
CAWTRGGPEAFF
TGTGCCTGGACTAGAGGGGGGCCTGAAGCTTTCTTT
>-|TRBV15|-|TRBJ1-5
CATMLTRGYGNQPQHF
TGTGCCACCATGTTGACGAGGGGATACGGCAATCAGCCCCAGCATTTT
>few|TRBV29-1|-|TRBJ2-1
CSVVRGIEQFF
TGCAGCGTTGTTAGGGGTATTGAGCAGTTCTTC
>-|TRBV6-1|-|TRBJ2-6
CASSEVRGANVLTF
TGTGCCAGCAGTGAGGTACGGGGGGCCAACGTCCTGACTTTC
>-|TRBV30|-|TRBJ1-5
CAWSEGTQSNQPQHF
TGTGCCTGGAGTGAGGGGACACAGAGCAATCAGCCCCAGCATTTT
>-|TRBV5-6|-|TRBJ1-5
CASSFLGRQPQHF
TGTGCCAGCAGCTTTCTAGGGAGGCAGCCCCAGCATTTT
>many|TRBV7-9|-|TRBJ1-1
CASSKGASSEAFF
TGTGCCAGCAGCAAAGGCGCAAGCAGTGAAGCTTTCTTT
>-|TRBV4-3|-|TRBJ2-5
CASSLGSKETQYF
TGCGCCAGCAGCCTGGGGTCCAAAGAGACCCAGTACTTC
>few|TRBV7-2|TRBD2|TRBJ2-3
CASSSTSGGPTDTQYF
TGTGCCAGCAGCTCGACTAGCGGGGGGCCCACAGATACGCAGTATTTT
>-|TRBV27|TRBD1|TRBJ1-6
CASSLSTGKRNSPLHF
TGTGCCAGCAGTTTATCGACAGGGAAGAGGAATTCACCCCTCCACTTT
>few|TRBV29-1|TRBD1|TRBJ2-5
CSVTNPTGIAKFETQYF
TGCAGCGTCACAAACCCGACAGGGATAGCTAAGTTCGAGACCCAGTACTTC
>-|TRBV29-1|-|TRBJ2-6
CSVQTSGANVLTF
TGCAGCGTACAGACCTCTGGGGCCAACGTCCTGACTTTC
>-|TRBV9|-|TRBJ1-1
CASSPGGWKAFF
TGTGCCAGCAGCCCCGGAGGGTGGAAAGCTTTCTTT
>-|TRBV6-5|TRBD2|TRBJ2-3
CASSPLAGARHQYF
TGTGCCAGCAGTCCCCTAGCGGGGGCCCGTCATCAGTATTTT
>-|TRBV9|-|TRBJ1-5
CASSVDIYQPQHF
TGTGCCAGCAGCGTCGACATTTATCAGCCCCAGCATTTT
>-|TRBV27|-|TRBJ2-7
CASSLSTVSVLDEQYF
TGTGCCAGCAGTTTATCCACAGTGTCGGTTTTAGACGAGCAGTACTTC
>once|TRBV29-1|-|TRBJ2-3
CSALGGSTDTQYF
TGCAGCGCCCTGGGGGGCAGCACAGATACGCAGTATTTT
>-|TRBV30|TRBD1|TRBJ1-1
CAWSAQGASEAFF
TGTGCCTGGAGTGCCCAGGGGGCATCTGAAGCTTTCTTT
>few|TRBV18|-|TRBJ1-4
CASSQTVGGMFF
TGTGCCAGCTCGCAGACAGTCGGAGGAATGTTTTTT
>-|TRBV18|TRBD1|TRBJ2-7
CASSHDRGYEQYF
TGTGCCAGCTCGCACGACAGGGGTTACGAGCAGTACTTC
>-|TRBV29-1|TRBD1|TRBJ2-3
CSVTGLDTDTQYF
TGCAGCGTGACAGGGTTGGACACAGATACGCAGTATTTT
>-|TRBV7-2|-|TRBJ2-5
CASSLRQEETQYF
TGTGCCAGCAGCTTGAGGCAAGAGGAGACCCAGTACTTC
>-|TRBV4-3|-|TRBJ1-4
CASSPRGGSEEKLFF
TGCGCCAGCAGCCCCCGAGGGGGATCGGAGGAAAAACTGTTTTTT
>-|TRBV6-1|-|TRBJ2-1
CASSEQGLGMSSYNEQFF
TGTGCCAGCAGTGAACAGGGACTCGGTATGAGCTCCTACAATGAGCAGTTCTTC
>-|TRBV2|-|TRBJ2-2
CASRLDTNTGELFF
TGTGCCAGCAGACTGGACACGAACACCGGGGAGCTGTTTTTT
>many|TRBV10-3|-|TRBJ2-7
CAAKAGNSYEQYF
TGTGCCGCAAAGGCGGGCAACTCCTACGAGCAGTACTTC
>-|TRBV29-1|TRBD2|TRBJ2-3
CSVGRRLAGGPRDTDTQYF
TGCAGCGTTGGGCGAAGACTAGCGGGGGGCCCCCGGGACACAGATACGCAGTATTTT
>-|TRBV11-1|-|TRBJ2-2
CASSPVLGGLTGELFF
TGTGCCAGCAGCCCCGTACTCGGTGGTTTGACCGGGGAGCTGTTTTTT
>-|TRBV2|-|TRBJ1-2
CASSEAGFSYGYTF
TGTGCCAGCAGTGAAGCAGGGTTTAGCTATGGCTACACCTTC
>-|TRBV7-3|-|TRBJ2-3
CASSLSTVLEGTQYF
TGTGCCAGCAGCTTATCTACGGTCCTAGAGGGTACGCAGTATTTT
>few|TRBV6-1|-|TRBJ2-6
CASSEQPRFSGANVLTF
TGTGCCAGCAGTGAACAGCCGAGGTTCTCTGGGGCCAACGTCCTGACTTTC
>few|TRBV4-3|-|TRBJ2-2
CASSQEAGTGELFF
TGCGCCAGCAGCCAAGAGGCGGGCACCGGGGAGCTGTTTTTT
>-|TRBV28|-|TRBJ2-5
CASSKTGRQETQYF
TGTGCCAGCAGCAAAACAGGACGCCAAGAGACCCAGTACTTC
>-|TRBV30|-|TRBJ2-3
CAWSVLWAEYF
TGTGCCTGGAGTGTCCTCTGGGCGGAGTATTTT
>once|TRBV2|-|TRBJ1-2
CASSEGTVVYGYTF
TGTGCCAGCAGTGAAGGGACAGTCGTATATGGCTACACCTTC
>-|TRBV29-1|TRBD1|TRBJ2-2
CSVEMDRPNGPNTGELFF
TGCAGCGTTGAAATGGACAGGCCCAATGGCCCCAACACCGGGGAGCTGTTTTTT
>-|TRBV2|-|TRBJ1-4
CASSEDSAEKLFF
TGTGCCAGCAGTGAGGACAGTGCTGAAAAACTGTTTTTT
>-|TRBV30|-|TRBJ1-2
CAWSSQGYTF
TGTGCCTGGAGTTCTCAGGGCTACACCTTC
>-|TRBV15|TRBD1|TRBJ1-6
CATSTSLGGQGHSPLHF
TGTGCCACCAGCACATCTCTGGGGGGACAGGGCCATTCACCCCTCCACTTT
>-|TRBV10-1|-|TRBJ2-4
CASSDRVSDDIQYF
TGCGCCAGCAGTGATCGCGTATCGGACGACATTCAGTACTTC
>-|TRBV29-1|-|TRBJ2-7
CSVSDRRWSYEQYF
TGCAGCGTTTCTGACAGAAGATGGTCCTACGAGCAGTACTTC
>few|TRBV5-5|-|TRBJ1-5
CASSLAQIGLGSNQPQHF
TGTGCCAGCAGCTTGGCCCAGATCGGCTTGGGGAGCAATCAGCCCCAGCATTTT
>-|TRBV29-1|-|TRBJ2-5
CSVDQGTQYF
TGCAGCGTTGATCAGGGGACCCAGTACTTC